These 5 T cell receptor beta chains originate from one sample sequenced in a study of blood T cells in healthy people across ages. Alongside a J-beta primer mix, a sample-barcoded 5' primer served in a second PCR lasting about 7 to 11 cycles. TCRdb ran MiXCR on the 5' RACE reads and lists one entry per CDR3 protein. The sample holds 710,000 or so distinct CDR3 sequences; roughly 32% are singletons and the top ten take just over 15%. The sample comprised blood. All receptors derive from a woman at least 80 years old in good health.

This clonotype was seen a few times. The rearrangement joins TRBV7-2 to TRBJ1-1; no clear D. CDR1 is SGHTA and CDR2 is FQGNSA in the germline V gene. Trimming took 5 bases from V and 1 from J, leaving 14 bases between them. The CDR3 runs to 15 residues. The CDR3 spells CASSPALAGNTEAFF. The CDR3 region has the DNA TGTGCCAGCAGCCCAGCGCTCGCGGGGAACACTGAAGCTTTCTTT.

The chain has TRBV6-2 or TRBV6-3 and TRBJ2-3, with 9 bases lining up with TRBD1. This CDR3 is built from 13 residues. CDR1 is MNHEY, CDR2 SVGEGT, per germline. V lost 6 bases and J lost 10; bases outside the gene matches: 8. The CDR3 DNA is TGTGCCAGCAGCCATCAGGGGGACAGGGCGCAGTATTTT. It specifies CASSHQGDRAQYF.

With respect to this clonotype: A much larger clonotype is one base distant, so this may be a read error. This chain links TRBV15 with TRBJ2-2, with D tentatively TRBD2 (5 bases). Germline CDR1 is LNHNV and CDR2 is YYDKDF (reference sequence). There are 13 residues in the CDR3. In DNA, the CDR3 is TGTGCCACCAGGGGTCTGAACACCGGGGAGCGGTTTTTT. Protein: CATRGLNTGERFF.

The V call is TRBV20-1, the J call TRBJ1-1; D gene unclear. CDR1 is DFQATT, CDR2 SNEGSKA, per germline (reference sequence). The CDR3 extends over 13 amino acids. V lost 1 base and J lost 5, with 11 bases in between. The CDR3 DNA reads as TGCAGTGCTAGAGGGGGAGGGATGACTGAAGCTTTCTTT. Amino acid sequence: CSARGGGMTEAFF.

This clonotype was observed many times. CDR3 nucleotides: TGTGCCAGCAGCATGACAGCAAACATTCAGTACTTC. Its translation is CASSMTANIQYF. The chain employs TRBV5-5 and TRBJ2-4, with D maybe TRBD1 (5 bases). Germline CDR1 SGHKS, CDR2 YYEKEE (reference sequence). V gave up 4 bases and J gave up 6 bases, with 8 bases separating them. The CDR3 spans 12 residues.